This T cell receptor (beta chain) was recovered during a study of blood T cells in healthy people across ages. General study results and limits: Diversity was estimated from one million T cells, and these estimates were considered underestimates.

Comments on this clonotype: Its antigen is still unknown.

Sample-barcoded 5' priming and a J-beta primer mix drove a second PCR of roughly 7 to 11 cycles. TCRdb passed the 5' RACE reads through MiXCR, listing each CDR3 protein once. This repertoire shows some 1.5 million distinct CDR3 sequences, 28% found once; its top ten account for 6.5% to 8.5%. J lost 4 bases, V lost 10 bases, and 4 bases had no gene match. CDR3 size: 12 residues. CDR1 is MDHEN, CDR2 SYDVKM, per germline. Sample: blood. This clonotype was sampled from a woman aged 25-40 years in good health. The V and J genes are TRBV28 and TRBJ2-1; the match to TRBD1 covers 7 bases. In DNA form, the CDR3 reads TGTGCCACGGACAGGCGGTACAATGAGCAGTTCTTC. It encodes CATDRRYNEQFF.